The T cell receptor beta chain described here comes from a study of a mutant IDH1 vaccine in newly diagnosed glioma. Only in-frame clones appear in the TCRdb table, and some are missing; sequencing was by immunoSEQ multiplex PCR. In the table there are nearly 30,000 clones, 87% of which are singletons. Noted time point: week 5, during vaccination. In the vaccine, a single dose held 300 ug of the mutant IDH1 20-mer peptide, along with topical imiquimod. The CDR3 is made up of 18 amino acids. The V end lost 4 bases, the J end lost 1 base, and 22 bases lay between the germline ends. CDR1 and CDR2 from the germline V gene are SGDLS and YYNGEE. As to this clone: The antigen is not known.

The receptor was derived from a woman aged 40 to 49 with glioma. Some clones in this sample may be carry-over from other donors' samples. Specimen: peripheral blood mononuclear cells (PBMCs), collected from a glioma patient whose treatment included an IDH1 peptide vaccine. The chain employs TRBV9 and TRBJ2-3; D gene uncertain. This chain's CDR3 is CASSTPRAAESRTDTQYF. CDR3 in DNA: TGTGCCAGCAGCACCCCTCGGGCGGCTGAAAGTCGCACAGATACGCAGTATTTT.